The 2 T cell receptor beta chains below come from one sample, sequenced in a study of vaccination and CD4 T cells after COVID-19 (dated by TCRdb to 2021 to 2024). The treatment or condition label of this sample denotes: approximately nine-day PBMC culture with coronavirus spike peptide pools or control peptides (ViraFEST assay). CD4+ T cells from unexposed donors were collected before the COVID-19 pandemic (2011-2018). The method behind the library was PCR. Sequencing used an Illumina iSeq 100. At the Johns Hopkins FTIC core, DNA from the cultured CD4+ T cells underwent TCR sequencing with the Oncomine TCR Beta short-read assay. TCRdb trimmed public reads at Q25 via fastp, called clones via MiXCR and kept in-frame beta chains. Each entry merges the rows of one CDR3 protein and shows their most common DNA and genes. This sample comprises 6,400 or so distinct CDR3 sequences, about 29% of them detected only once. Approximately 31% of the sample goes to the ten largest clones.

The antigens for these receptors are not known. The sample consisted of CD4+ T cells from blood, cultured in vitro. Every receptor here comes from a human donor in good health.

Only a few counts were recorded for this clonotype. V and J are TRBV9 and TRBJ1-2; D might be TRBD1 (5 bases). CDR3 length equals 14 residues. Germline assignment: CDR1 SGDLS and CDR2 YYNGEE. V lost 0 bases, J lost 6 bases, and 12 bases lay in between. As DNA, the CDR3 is TGTGCCAGCAGCGTAGATCATAGGGGCCATGGCTACACCTTC. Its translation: CASSVDHRGHGYTF.

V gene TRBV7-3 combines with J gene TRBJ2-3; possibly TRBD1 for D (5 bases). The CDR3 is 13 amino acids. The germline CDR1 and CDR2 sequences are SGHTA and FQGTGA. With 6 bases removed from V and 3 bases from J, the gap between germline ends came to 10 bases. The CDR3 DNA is TGTGCCAGCAGTTCGACAGTGACAGATACGCAGTATTTT. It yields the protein CASSSTVTDTQYF.